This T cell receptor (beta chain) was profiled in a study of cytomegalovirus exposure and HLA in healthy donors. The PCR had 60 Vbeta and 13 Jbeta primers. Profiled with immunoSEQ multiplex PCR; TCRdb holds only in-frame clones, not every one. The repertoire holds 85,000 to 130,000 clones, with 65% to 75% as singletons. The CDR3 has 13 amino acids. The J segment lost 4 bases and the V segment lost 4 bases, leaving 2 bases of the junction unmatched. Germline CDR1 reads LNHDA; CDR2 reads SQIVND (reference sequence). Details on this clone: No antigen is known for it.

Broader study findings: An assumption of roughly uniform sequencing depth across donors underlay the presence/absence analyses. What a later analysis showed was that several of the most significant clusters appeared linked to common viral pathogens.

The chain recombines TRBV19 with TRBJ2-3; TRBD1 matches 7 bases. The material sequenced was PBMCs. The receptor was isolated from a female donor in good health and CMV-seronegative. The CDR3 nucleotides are TGTGCCAGTAGTACCACAGGGGCAGATACGCAGTATTTT. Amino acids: CASSTTGADTQYF.